The text below deals with one T cell receptor (beta chain). Its antigen is as yet unknown. The CDR3 contains 15 residues. Looked up from germline, CDR1 is SGHNT and CDR2 is YYREEE (reference sequence). With V trimmed by 4 bases and J by 2 bases, 6 bases remained unmatched. These data are taken from a study of shared clonotypes between healthy human individuals. About the study: The composition of the donors was a couple of women and a few men aged 18 to 49. Whole-study findings and limits: Memory subsets generally showed lower estimated richness than naive subsets.

In the source study's methods: In the immunoSEQ data, sequences were junction-only and lacked quality scores, so filtering differed. The data were produced by immunoSEQ multiplex PCR, yet TCRdb's version contains in-frame clones alone and is incomplete. From that table come the V and J calls and clone size; the DNA was used to work out D and trimming. The sample yields under 1,100,000 clones, about 84% seen once. The sequenced sample was memory CD4+ T cells from PBMCs. As to subset: CD45RA-negative fraction. The chain couples TRBV5-4 to TRBJ2-5; the match to TRBD1 covers 9 bases. The sequence was collected from a man younger than 35 in good health. Some clones in this sample may be carry-over from other donors' samples. The CDR3, as DNA: TGTGCCAGCAGCCCGGGGGACAGGGCTCAAGAGACCCAGTACTTC. Translating it yields CASSPGDRAQETQYF.